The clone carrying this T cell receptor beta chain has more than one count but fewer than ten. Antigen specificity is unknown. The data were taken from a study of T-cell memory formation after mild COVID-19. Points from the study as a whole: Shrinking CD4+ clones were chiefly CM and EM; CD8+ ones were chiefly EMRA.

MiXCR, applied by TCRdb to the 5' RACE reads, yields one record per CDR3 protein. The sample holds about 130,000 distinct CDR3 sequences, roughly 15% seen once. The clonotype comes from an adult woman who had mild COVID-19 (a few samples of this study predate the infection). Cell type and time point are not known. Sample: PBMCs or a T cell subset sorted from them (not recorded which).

The CDR3 region is CSARDRAAFF. In DNA form, the CDR3 reads TGCAGTGCTAGAGACCGCGCAGCTTTCTTT. This sequence joins TRBV20-1 and TRBJ1-1, with D unresolved. The CDR3 spans 10 residues. Germline loops: CDR1 DFQATT, CDR2 SNEGSKA (reference sequence). Trimming removed 0 bases from V and 10 bases from J, with 6 bases in between.